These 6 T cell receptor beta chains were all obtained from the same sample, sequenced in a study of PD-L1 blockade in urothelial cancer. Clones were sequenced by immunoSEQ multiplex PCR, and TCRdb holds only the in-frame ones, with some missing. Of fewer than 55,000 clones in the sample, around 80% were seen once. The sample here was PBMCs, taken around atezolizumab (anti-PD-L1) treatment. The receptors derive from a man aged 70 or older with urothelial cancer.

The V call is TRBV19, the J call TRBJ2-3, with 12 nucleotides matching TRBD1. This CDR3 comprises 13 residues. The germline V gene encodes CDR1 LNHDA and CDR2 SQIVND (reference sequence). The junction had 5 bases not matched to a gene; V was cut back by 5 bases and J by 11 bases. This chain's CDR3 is CASSGDRGQGQYF. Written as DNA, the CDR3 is TGTGCCAGTAGTGGGGACAGGGGGCAGGGGCAGTATTTT.

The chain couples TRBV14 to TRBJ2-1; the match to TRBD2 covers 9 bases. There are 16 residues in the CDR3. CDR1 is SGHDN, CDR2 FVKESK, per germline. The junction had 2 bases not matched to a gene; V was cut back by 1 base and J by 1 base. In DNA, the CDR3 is TGTGCCAGCAGCCAAGGTAGCGGGGGATCCTACAATGAGCAGTTCTTC. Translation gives CASSQGSGGSYNEQFF. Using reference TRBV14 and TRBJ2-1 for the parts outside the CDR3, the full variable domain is EAGVTQFPSHSVIEKGQTVTLRCDPISGHDNLYWYRRVMGKEIKFLLHFVKESKQDESGMPNNRFLAERTGGTYSTLKVQPAELEDSGVYFCASSQGSGGSYNEQFFGPGTRLTVL.

This CDR3 reads CASSAGQSYEQYF. As DNA, the CDR3 is TGTGCCAGCAGCGCCGGACAGAGCTACGAGCAGTACTTC. The chain carries TRBV5-4 and TRBJ2-7; D may be TRBD1 (6 bases). CDR1 and CDR2 (germline): SGHNT, YYREEE (reference sequence). The CDR3 is 13 amino acids. With 4 bases removed from V and 3 bases from J, the gap between germline ends came to 11 bases. The full variable domain, rest sourced from reference TRBV5-4 and TRBJ2-7, is ETGVTQSPTHLIKTRGQQVTLRCSSQSGHNTVSWYQQALGQGPQFIFQYYREEENGRGNFPPRFSGLQFPNYSSELNVNALELDDSALYLCASSAGQSYEQYFGPGTRLTVT.

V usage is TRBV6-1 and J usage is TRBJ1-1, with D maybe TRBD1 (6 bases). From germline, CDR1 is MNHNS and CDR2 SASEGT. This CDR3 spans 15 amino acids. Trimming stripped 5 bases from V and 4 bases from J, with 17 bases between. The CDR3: CASSTNWDISTEAFF. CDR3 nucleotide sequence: TGTGCCAGCAGTACTAACTGGGACATTAGCACTGAAGCTTTCTTT.

This CDR3 reads CASSLVQETQYF. Written as DNA, the CDR3 is TGTGCCAGCAGCTTAGTACAAGAGACCCAGTACTTC. This chain connects TRBV7-2 to TRBJ2-5; D is ambiguous. The CDR3 is 12 residues long. The V gene's germline CDR1 is SGHTA and CDR2 FQGNSA. V lost 1 base and J lost 2, with 2 bases in between.

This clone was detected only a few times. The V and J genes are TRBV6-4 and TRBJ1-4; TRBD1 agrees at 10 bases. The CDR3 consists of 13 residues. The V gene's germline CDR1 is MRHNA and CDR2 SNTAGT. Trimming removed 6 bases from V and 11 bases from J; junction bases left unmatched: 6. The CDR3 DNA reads TGTGCCAGCAGCAGGGACAGGGGAGACAAACTGTTTTTT. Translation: CASSRDRGDKLFF.